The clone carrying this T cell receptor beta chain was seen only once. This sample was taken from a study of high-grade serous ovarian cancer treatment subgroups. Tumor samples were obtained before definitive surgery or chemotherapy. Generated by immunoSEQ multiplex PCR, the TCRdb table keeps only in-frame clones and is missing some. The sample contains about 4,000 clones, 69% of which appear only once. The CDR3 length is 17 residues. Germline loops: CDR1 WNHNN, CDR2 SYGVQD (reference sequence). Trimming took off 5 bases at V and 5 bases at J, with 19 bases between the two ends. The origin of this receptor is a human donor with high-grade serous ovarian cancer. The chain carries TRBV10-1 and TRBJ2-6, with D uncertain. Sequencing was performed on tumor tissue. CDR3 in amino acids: CASSWQVAQSRANVLTF. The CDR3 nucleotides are TGCGCCAGCAGTTGGCAAGTCGCACAAAGTCGGGCCAACGTCCTGACTTTC.